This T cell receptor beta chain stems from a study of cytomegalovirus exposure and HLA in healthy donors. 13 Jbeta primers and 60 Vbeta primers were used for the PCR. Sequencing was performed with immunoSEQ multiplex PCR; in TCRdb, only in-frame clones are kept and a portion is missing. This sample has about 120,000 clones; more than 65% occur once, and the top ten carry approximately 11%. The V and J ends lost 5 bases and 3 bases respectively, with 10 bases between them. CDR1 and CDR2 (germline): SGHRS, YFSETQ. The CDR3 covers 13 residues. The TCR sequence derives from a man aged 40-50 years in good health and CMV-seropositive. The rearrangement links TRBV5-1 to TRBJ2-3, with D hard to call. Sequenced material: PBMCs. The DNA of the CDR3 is TGCGCCAGCAGGCACAGAAGTACAGATACGCAGTATTTT. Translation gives CASRHRSTDTQYF.